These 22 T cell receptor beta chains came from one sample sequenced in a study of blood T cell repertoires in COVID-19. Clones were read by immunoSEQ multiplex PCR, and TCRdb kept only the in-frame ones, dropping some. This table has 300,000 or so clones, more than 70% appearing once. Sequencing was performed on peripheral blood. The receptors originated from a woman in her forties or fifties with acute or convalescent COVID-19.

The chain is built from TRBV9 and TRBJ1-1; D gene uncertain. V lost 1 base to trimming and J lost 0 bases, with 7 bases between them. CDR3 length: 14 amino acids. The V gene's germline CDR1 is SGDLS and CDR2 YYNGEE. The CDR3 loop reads CASSVNKLNTEAFF. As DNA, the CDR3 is TGTGCCAGCAGCGTAAACAAACTGAACACTGAAGCTTTCTTT.

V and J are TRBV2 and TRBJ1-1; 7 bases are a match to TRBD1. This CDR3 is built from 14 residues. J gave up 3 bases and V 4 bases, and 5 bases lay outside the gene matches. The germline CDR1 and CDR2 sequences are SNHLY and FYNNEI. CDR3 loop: CASSATGADTEAFF. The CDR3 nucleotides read TGTGCCAGCAGTGCCACAGGGGCGGACACTGAAGCTTTCTTT.

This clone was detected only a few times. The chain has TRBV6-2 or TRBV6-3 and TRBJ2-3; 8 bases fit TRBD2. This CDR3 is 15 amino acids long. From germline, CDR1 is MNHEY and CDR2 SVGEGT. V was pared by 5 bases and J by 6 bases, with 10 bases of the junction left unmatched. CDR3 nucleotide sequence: TGTGCCAGCAGTGCCCCAGCGGGAGCTGGCGATACGCAGTATTTT. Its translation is CASSAPAGAGDTQYF.

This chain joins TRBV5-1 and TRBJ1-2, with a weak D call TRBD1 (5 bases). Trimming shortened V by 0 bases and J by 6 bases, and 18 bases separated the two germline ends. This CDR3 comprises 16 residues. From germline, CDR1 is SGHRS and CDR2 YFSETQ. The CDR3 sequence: CASSLDLGTRRDGYTF. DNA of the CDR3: TGCGCCAGCAGCTTGGACTTGGGGACGCGGAGGGATGGCTACACCTTC.

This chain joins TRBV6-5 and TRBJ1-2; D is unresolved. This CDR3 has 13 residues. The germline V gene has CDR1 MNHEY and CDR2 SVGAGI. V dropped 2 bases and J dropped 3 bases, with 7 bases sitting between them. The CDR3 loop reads CASSYGGDYGYTF. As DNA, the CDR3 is TGTGCCAGCAGTTACGGCGGAGACTATGGCTACACCTTC.

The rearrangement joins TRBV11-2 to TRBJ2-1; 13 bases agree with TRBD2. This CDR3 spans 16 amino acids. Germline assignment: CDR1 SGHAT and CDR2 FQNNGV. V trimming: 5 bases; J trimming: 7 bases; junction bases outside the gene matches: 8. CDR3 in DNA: TGTGCCAGCAGCCCAAGGACTAGCGGGAGTAATAATGAGCAGTTCTTC. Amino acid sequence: CASSPRTSGSNNEQFF.

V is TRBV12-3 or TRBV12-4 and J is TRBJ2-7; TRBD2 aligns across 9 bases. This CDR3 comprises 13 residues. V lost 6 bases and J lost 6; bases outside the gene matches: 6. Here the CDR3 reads CASRQSLAGEQYF. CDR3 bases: TGTGCCAGCAGACAGTCACTAGCGGGCGAGCAGTACTTC.

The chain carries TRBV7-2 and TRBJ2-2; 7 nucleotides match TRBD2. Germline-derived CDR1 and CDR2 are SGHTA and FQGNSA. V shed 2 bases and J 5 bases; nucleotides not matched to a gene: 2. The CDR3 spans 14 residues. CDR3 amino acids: CASSLRGGTGELFF. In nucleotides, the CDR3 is TGTGCCAGCAGCTTAAGGGGAGGGACCGGGGAGCTGTTTTTT.

The CDR3 region has the DNA TGTGCCAGCAGCTTAGCGGTGGGCAGCCAAGAGACCCAGTACTTC. Its translation: CASSLAVGSQETQYF. V is TRBV7-6 and J is TRBJ2-5; D is undetermined. The V end was cut by 0 bases, the J end by 1 base, with 9 bases between. CDR3 length equals 15 residues. Germline CDR1 reads SGHVS; CDR2 reads FNYEAQ.

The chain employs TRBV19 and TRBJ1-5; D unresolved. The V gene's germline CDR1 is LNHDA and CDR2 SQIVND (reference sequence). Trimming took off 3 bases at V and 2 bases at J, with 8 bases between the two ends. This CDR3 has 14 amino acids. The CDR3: CASSIREGNQPQHF. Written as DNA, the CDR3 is TGTGCCAGTAGTATCCGGGAGGGCAATCAGCCCCAGCATTTT.

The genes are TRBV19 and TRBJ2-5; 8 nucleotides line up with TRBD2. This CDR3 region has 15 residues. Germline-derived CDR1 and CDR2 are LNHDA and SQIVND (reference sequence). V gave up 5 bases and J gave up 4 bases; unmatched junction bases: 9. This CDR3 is CASSHGGGQGETQYF. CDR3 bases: TGTGCCAGTAGTCACGGGGGGGGGCAAGGAGAGACCCAGTACTTC.

CDR3 bases: TGTGCCAGCAGCGCAGACAGGATCCGAGATACGCAGTATTTT. The encoded protein is CASSADRIRDTQYF. The rearrangement uses TRBV11-2 and TRBJ2-3, with D possibly matching TRBD1 (6 bases). CDR1 is SGHAT and CDR2 is FQNNGV in the germline V gene. Trimming took 5 bases from V and 5 from J, leaving 14 bases between them. This CDR3 contains 14 residues.

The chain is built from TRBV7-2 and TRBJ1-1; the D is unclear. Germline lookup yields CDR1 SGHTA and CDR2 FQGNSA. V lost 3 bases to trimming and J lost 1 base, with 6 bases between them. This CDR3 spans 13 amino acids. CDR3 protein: CASSFEANTEAFF. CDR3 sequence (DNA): TGTGCCAGCAGCTTCGAAGCGAACACTGAAGCTTTCTTT. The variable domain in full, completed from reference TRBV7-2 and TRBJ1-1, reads GAGVSQSPSNKVTEKGKDVELRCDPISGHTALYWYRQSLGQGLEFLIYFQGNSAPDKSGLPSDRFSAERTGGSVSTLTIQRTQQEDSAVYLCASSFEANTEAFFGQGTRLTVV.

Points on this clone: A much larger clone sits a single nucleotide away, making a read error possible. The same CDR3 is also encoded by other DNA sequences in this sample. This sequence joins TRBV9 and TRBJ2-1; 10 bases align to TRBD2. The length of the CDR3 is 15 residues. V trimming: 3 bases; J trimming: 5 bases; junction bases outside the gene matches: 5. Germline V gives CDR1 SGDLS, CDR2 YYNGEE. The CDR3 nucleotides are TGTGCCAGCAGCGCTCTAGCGGGAGACAACAATGAGCAGTTCTTC. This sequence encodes CASSALAGDNNEQFF.

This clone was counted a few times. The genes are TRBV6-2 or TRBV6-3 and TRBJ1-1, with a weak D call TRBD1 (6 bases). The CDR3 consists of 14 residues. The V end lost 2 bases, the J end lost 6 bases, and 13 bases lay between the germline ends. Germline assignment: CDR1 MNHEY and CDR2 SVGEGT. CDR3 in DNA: TGTGCCAGCAGTTACCGCCAGGGGAGGGCTGAAGCTTTCTTT. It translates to CASSYRQGRAEAFF.

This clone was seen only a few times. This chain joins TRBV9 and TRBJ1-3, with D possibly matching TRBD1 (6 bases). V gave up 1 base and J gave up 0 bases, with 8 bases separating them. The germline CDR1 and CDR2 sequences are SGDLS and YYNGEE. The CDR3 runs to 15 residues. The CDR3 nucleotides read TGTGCCAGCAGCGTATCAGGGGTCTCTGGAAACACCATATATTTT. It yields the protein CASSVSGVSGNTIYF.

The CDR3 loop is CASSTPGQGYGYTF. The CDR3 DNA reads as TGTGCCAGTAGTACCCCGGGACAGGGTTATGGCTACACCTTC. V and J are TRBV19 and TRBJ1-2; TRBD1 matches 9 bases. Trimming cost V 4 bases and J 5 bases; bases outside gene matches: 5. The V gene's germline CDR1 is LNHDA and CDR2 SQIVND (reference sequence). The CDR3 is 14 residues long.

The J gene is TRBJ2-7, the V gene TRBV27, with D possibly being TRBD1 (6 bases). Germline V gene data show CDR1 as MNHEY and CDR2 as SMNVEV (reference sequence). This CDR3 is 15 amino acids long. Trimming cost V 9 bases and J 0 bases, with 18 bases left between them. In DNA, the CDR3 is TGTGCCAGTGCCTACCGCGAGGGGGTCTCCTACGAGCAGTACTTC. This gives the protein CASAYREGVSYEQYF.

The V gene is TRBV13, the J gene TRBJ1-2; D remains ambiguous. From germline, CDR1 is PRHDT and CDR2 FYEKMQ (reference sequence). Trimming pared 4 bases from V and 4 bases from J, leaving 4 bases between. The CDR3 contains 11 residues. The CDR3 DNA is TGTGCCAGCAGCTCCGGCTATGGCTACACCTTC. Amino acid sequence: CASSSGYGYTF.

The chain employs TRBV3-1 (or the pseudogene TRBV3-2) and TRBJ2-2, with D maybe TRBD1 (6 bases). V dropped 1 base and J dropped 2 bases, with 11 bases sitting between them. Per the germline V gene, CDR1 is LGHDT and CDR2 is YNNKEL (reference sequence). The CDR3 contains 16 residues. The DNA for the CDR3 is TGTGCCAGCAGCCAAGTGACAGGAACTAACACCGGGGAGCTGTTTTTT. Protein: CASSQVTGTNTGELFF.

The CDR3 region has the DNA TGTGCCAGCAGTTACCGAGGGTACGATCAGCCCCAGCATTTT. It yields the protein CASSYRGYDQPQHF. The chain recombines TRBV6-5 with TRBJ1-5; D gene ambiguous. V was shortened by 2 bases and J by 5 bases, with 10 bases between the two germline ends. The CDR3 extends over 14 amino acids. Germline CDR1 and CDR2: MNHEY and SVGAGI.

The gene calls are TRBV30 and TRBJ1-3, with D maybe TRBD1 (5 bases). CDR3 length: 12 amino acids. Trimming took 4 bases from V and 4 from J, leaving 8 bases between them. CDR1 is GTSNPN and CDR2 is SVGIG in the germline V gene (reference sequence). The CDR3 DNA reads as TGTGCCTGGACGGGGGAAGGAAACACCATATATTTT. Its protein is CAWTGEGNTIYF.